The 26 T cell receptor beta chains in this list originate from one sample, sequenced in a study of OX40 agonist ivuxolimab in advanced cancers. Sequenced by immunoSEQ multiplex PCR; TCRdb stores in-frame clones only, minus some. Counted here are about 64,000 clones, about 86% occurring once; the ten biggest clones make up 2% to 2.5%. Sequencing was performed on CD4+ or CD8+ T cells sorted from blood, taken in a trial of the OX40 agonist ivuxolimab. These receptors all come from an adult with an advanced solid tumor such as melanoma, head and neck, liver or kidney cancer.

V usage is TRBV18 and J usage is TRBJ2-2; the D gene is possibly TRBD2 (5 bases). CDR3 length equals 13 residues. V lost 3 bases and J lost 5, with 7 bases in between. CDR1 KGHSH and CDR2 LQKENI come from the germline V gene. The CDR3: CASSPDLTGELFF. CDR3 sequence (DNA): TGTGCCAGCTCACCGGACTTAACCGGGGAGCTGTTTTTT.

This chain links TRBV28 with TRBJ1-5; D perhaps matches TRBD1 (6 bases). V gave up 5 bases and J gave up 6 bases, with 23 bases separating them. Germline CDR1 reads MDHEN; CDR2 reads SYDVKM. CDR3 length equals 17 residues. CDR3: CASSLSTGTLRGQPQHF. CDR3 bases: TGTGCCAGCAGTCTCTCTACAGGGACTTTAAGGGGTCAGCCCCAGCATTTT.

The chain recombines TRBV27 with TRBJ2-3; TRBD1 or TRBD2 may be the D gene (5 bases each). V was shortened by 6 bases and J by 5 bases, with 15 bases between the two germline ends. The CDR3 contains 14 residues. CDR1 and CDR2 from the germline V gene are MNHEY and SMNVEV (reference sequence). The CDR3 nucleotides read TGTGCCAGCAGCCTGGGGCTAGCAAGAGATACGCAGTATTTT. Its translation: CASSLGLARDTQYF.

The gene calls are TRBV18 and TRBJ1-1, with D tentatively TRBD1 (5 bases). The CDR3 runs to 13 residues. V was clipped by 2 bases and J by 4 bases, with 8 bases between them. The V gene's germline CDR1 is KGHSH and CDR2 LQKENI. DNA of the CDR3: TGTGCCAGCTCACCATCGCAGGGCACTGAAGCTTTCTTT. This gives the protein CASSPSQGTEAFF.

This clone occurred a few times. The CDR3 here is CASTLPGTTEAFF. CDR3 nucleotides: TGTGCCAGCACCTTACCTGGGACCACTGAAGCTTTCTTT. The gene calls are TRBV28 and TRBJ1-1; the D gene is possibly TRBD1 (5 bases). CDR1 is MDHEN and CDR2 is SYDVKM in the germline V gene. Trimming left V 7 bases short and J 4 bases short, with 13 bases between. CDR3 size: 13 residues.

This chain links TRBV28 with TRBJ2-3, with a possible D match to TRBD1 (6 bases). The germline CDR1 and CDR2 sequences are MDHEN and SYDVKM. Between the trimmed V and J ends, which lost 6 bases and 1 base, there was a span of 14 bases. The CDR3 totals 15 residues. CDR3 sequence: CASSKQGSGTDTQYF. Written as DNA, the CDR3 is TGTGCCAGCAGCAAACAGGGAAGTGGCACAGATACGCAGTATTTT.

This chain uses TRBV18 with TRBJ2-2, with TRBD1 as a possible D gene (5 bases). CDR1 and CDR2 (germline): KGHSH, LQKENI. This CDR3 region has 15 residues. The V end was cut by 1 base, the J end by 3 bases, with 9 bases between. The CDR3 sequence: CASSPRVGDTGELFF. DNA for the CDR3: TGTGCCAGCTCACCACGGGTAGGGGACACCGGGGAGCTGTTTTTT.

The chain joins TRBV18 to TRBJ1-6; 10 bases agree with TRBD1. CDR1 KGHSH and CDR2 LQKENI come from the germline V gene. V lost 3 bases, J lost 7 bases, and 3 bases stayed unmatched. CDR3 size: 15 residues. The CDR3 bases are TGTGCCAGCTCACCCGACAGGGGGCAAAATTCACCCCTCCACTTT. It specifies CASSPDRGQNSPLHF.

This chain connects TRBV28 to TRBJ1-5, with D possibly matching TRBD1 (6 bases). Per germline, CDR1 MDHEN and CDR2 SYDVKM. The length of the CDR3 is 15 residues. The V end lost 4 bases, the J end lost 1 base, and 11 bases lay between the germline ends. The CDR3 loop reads CASSSWTESNQPQHF. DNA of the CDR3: TGTGCCAGCAGTTCGTGGACAGAAAGCAATCAGCCCCAGCATTTT.

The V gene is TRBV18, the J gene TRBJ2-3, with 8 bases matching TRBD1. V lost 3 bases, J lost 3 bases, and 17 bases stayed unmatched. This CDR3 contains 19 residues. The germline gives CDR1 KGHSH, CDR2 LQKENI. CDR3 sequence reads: CASSPRQGANTAVTDTQYF. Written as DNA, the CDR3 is TGTGCCAGCTCACCGAGGCAGGGGGCAAATACGGCGGTGACAGATACGCAGTATTTT.

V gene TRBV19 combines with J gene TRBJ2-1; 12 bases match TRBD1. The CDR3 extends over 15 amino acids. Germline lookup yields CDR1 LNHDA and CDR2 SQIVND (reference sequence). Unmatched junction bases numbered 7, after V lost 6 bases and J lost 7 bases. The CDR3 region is CASSPGTGGRNEQFF. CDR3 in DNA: TGTGCCAGTAGCCCCGGGACAGGGGGCAGGAATGAGCAGTTCTTC.

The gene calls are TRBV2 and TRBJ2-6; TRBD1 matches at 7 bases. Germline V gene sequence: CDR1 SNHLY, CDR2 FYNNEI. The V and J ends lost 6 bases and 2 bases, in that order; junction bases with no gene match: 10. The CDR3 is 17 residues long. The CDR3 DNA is TGTGCCAGCAGCTGGGGCAGGGGGTCCCCTGGGGCCAACGTCCTGACTTTC. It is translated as CASSWGRGSPGANVLTF.

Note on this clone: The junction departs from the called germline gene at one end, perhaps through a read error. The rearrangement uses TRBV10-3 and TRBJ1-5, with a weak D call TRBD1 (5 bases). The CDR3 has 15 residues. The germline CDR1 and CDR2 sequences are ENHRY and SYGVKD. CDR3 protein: CAISELGGTAQAQHF. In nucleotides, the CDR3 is TGTGCCATCAGTGAGTTAGGAGGGACCGCTCAGGCCCAGCATTTT.

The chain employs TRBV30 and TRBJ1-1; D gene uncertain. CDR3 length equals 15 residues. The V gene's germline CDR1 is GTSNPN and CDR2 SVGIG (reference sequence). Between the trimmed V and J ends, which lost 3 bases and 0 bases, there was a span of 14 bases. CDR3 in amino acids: CAWRSPRTMNTEAFF. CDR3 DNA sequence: TGTGCCTGGAGATCGCCTCGGACCATGAACACTGAAGCTTTCTTT.

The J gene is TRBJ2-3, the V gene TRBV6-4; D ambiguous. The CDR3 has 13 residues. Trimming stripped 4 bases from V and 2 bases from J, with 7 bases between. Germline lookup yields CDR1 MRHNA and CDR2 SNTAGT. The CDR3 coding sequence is TGTGCCAGCAGTGTGGGGAACACAGATACGCAGTATTTT. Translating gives CASSVGNTDTQYF.

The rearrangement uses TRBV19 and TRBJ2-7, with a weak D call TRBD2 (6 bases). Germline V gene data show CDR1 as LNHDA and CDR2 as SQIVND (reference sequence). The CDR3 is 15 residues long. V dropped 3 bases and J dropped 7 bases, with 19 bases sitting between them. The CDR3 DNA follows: TGTGCCAGTAGTATCGCCGGACTAAACCTCCCAGAGCAGTACTTC. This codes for CASSIAGLNLPEQYF.

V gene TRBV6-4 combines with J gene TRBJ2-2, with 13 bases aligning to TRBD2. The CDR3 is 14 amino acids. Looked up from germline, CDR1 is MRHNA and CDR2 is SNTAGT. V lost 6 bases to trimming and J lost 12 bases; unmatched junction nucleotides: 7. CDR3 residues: CASRPALAGGKLFF. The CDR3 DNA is TGTGCCAGCAGGCCCGCACTAGCGGGAGGGAAGCTGTTTTTT.

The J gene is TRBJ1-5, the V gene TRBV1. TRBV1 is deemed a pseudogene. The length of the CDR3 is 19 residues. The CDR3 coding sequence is TGCACCAGCAGCCAAGAGTGCCAAGCAAGCCGCTATAGCAATCAGCCCCAGCATTTT. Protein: CTSSQECQASRYSNQPQHF.

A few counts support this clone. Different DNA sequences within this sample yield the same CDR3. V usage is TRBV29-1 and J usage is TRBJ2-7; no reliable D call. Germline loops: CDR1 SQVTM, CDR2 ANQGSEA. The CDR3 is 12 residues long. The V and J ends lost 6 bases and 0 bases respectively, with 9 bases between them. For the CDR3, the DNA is TGCAGCGTAACCACGAGCTCCTACGAGCAGTACTTC. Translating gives CSVTTSSYEQYF.

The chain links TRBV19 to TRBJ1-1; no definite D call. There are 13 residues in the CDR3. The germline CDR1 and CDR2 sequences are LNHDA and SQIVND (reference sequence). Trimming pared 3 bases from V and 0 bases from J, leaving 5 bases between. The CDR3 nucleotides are TGTGCCAGTAGTATCTTTATGAACACTGAAGCTTTCTTT. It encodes CASSIFMNTEAFF.

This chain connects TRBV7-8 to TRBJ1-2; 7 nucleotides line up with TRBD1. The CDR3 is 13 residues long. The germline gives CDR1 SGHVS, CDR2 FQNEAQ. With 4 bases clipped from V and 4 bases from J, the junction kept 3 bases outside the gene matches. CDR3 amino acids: CASSSGTAYGYTF. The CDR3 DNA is TGTGCCAGCAGCTCCGGGACAGCCTATGGCTACACCTTC.

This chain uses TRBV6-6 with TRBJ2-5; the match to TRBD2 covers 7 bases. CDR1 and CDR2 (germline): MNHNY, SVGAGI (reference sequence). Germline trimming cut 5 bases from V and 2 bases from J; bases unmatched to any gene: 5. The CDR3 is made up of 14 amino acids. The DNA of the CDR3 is TGTGCCAGCAGTCGCGGGGGAGGGCAAGAGACCCAGTACTTC. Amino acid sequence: CASSRGGGQETQYF.

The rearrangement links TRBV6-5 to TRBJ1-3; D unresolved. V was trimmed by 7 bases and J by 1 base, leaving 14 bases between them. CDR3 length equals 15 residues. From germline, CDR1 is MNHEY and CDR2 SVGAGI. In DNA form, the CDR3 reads TGTGCCAGCATCCTTAGCGAGGGATCTGGAAACACCATATATTTT. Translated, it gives CASILSEGSGNTIYF.

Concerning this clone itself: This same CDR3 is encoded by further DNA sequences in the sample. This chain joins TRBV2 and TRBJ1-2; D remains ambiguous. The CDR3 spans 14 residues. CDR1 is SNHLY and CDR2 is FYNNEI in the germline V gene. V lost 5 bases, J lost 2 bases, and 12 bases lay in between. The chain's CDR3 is CASSSDGKNYGYTF. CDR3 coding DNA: TGTGCCAGCAGTTCCGACGGGAAAAACTATGGCTACACCTTC.

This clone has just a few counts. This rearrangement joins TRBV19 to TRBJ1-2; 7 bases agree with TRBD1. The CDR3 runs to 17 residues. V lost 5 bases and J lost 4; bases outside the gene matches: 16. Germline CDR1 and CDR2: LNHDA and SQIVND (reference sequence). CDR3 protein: CASSPQTGTVPSYGYTF. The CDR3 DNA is TGTGCCAGTAGTCCCCAGACAGGGACCGTACCGTCCTATGGCTACACCTTC.

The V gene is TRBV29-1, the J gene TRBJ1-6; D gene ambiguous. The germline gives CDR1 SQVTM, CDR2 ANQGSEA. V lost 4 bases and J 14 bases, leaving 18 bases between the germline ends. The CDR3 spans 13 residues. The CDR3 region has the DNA TGCAGCGTTGTGGACGGGTTGGATAAAGCCCTCCACTTT. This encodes CSVVDGLDKALHF.